The present TCR beta chain was sequenced within a study of cytomegalovirus exposure and HLA in healthy donors. As regards this clone: Its specificity is unknown.

Germline CDR1 SNHLY, CDR2 FYNNEI. CDR3 size: 14 residues. Germline trimming cut 10 bases from V and 7 bases from J; bases unmatched to any gene: 11. The study's findings and limits: Accounts indicate the classifier identified cytomegalovirus status with strong specificity and sensitivity.

60 Vbeta and 13 Jbeta primers were used in PCR. Generated by immunoSEQ multiplex PCR, the TCRdb table keeps only in-frame clones and is missing some. This table holds tens of thousands of clones, roughly 79% found once. The material sequenced was PBMCs. The chain links TRBV2 to TRBJ2-2; TRBD1 matches at 8 bases. The origin of this receptor is a female donor in good health and CMV-seronegative. The CDR3 reads CATDPRGRGGELFF. The CDR3 bases are TGTGCCACTGACCCCAGGGGGCGGGGCGGGGAGCTGTTTTTT.